Described below is a single T cell receptor (beta chain) sequence and its context. Its antigen is not known. The data are from a study of CD8+ T cells in alopecia areata. Whole-study context: Patients in the treated group were given tofacitinib by mouth, 5 to 10 mg twice a day. Severity scoring for treated patients was based on the percentage of affected scalp area. General study results and limits: With one nonresponder, baseline CD8+ expansion's link to response remains uncertain.

Treatment of the sample: oral pan-JAK inhibitor, 5-10 mg twice daily. cDNA prepared by RNA extraction and subsequent reverse transcription served as the template for sequencing. Profiling relied on immunoSEQ multiplex PCR, and the TCRdb table lists in-frame clones only, not all of them. The table includes 200,000 to 250,000 clones, 35% to 45% detected once. V lost 8 bases, J lost 0 bases, and 10 bases lay in between. There are 13 residues in the CDR3. The germline V gene encodes CDR1 SNHLY and CDR2 FYNNEI. The sequences come from CD4+ T cells sorted from blood, collected at roughly week 30, from a patient treated with tofacitinib. The receptor was isolated from a human donor with alopecia areata. J is TRBJ1-1 and V is TRBV2; D remains unclear. CDR3 in amino acids: CASYAEMNTEAFF. DNA for the CDR3: TGTGCCAGCTACGCCGAAATGAACACTGAAGCTTTCTTT.